Listed here is a single T cell receptor beta chain. The antigen is unknown. The TRB libraries of cDNA were built by UMI-labeled 5' RACE. TCRdb reprocessed the 5' RACE reads; each CDR3 protein has one entry and no DNA is given. This sample's table reports 50,000 to 65,000 distinct CDR3 sequences. The data derive from a study of CXCR3-negative and CXCR3-positive naive CD8 T cells. Study observations and caveats: More hydrophobic TRB CDR3s occurred in CXCR3-positive than in CXCR3-negative naive cells.

Germline CDR1 MNHNY, CDR2 SVGAGI (reference sequence). The CDR3 is 16 amino acids. The specimen sequenced was naive CXCR3- CD8+ T cells from blood. The subset here: CD45RO-CCR7+CD27+CD95- naive CD8+ T cells lacking CXCR3 (TNR3-). The rearrangement joins TRBV6-6 to TRBJ1-2; TCRdb's D gene call, TRBD1, goes unchecked for lack of DNA. The clonotype comes from a human donor in good health. Some clones in this sample may be carry-over from other donors' samples. CDR3 loop: CASSYSTSGIFYGYTF.